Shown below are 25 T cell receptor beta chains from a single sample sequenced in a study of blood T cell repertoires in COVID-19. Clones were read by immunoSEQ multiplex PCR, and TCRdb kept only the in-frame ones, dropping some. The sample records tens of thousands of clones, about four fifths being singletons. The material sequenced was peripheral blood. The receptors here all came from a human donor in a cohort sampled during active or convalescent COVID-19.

The CDR3 sequence: CASSIGAVSYNEQFF. CDR3 DNA: TGTGCCAGTAGTATAGGGGCAGTTTCCTACAATGAGCAGTTCTTC. The gene calls are TRBV19 and TRBJ2-1; no clear D gene. Trimming pared 1 base from V and 1 base from J, leaving 8 bases between. CDR3 length: 15 residues. CDR1 and CDR2 (germline): LNHDA, SQIVND (reference sequence).

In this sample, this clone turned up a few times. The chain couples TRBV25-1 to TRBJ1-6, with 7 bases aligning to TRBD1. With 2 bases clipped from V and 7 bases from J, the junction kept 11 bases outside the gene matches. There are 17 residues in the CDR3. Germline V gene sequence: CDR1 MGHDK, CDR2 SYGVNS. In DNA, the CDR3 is TGTGCCAGCAGTGAAGTTGGGACAGCTCATGGGAATTCACCCCTCCACTTT. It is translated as CASSEVGTAHGNSPLHF.

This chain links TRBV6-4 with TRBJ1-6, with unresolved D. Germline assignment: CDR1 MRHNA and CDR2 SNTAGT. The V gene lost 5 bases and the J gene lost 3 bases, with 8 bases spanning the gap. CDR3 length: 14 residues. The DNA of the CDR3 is TGTGCCAGCAGTCCGGGAATCTATAATTCACCCCTCCACTTT. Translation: CASSPGIYNSPLHF.

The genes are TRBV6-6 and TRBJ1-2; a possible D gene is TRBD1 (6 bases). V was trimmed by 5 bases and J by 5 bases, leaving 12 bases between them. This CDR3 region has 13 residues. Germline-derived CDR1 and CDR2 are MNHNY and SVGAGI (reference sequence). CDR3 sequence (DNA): TGTGCCAGCAGTACCGGACAGAAATATGGCTACACCTTC. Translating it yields CASSTGQKYGYTF.

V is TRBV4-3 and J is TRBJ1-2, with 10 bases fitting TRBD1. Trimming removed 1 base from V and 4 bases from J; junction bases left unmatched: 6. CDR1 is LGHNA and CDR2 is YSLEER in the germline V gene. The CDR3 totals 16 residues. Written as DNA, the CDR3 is TGCGCCAGCAGCCAAGGGGACAGGGGATCAGGCTATGGCTACACCTTC. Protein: CASSQGDRGSGYGYTF.

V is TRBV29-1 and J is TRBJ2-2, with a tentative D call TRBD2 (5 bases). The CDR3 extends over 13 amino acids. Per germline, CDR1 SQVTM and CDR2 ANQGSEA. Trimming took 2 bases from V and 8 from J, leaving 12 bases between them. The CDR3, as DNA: TGCAGCGTTGAAAGGGTTACGGGGGGGGAGCTGTTTTTT. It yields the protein CSVERVTGGELFF.

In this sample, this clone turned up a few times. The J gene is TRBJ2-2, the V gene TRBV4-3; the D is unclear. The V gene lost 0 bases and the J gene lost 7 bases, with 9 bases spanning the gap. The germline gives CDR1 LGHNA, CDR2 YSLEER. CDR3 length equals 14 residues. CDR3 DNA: TGCGCCAGCAGCCAAGACTCGGGTTTCGGGGAGCTGTTTTTT. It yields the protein CASSQDSGFGELFF.

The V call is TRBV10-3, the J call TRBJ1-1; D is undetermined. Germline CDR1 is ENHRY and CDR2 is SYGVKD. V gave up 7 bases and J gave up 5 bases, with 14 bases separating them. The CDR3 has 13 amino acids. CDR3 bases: TGTGCCATCAAACTATATAGTGATACTGAAGCTTTCTTT. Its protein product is CAIKLYSDTEAFF.

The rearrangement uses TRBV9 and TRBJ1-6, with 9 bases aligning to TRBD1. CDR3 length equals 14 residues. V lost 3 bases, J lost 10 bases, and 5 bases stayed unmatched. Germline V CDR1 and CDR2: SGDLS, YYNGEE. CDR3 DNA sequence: TGTGCCAGCAGCGGGGGACAGGGCGGCTCACCCCTCCACTTT. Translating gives CASSGGQGGSPLHF.

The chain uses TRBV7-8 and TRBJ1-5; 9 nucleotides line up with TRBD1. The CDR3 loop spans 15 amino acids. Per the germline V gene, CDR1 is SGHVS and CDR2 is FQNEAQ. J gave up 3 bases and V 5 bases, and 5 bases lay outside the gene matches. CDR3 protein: CASSGGQGFNQPQHF. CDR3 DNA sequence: TGTGCCAGCAGCGGCGGACAGGGGTTCAATCAGCCCCAGCATTTT.

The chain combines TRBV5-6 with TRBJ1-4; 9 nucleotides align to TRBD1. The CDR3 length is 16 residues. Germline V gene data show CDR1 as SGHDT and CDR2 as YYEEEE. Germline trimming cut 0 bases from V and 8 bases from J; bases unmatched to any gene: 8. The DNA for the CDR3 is TGTGCCAGCAGCTTGGCCGGAACAGGGGGCCTAGAAAAACTGTTTTTT. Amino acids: CASSLAGTGGLEKLFF.

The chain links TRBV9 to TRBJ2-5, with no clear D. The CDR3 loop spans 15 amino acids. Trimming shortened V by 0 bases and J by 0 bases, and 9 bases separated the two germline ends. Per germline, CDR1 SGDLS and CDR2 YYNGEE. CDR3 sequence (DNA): TGTGCCAGCAGCGTAGCCCCCACTTACCAAGAGACCCAGTACTTC. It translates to CASSVAPTYQETQYF.

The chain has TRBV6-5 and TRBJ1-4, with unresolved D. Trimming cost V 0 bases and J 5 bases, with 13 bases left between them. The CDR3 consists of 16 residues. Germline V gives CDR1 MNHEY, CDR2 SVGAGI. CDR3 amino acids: CASSYSPGLLNEKLFF. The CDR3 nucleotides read TGTGCCAGCAGTTACTCACCAGGCCTATTGAATGAAAAACTGTTTTTT.

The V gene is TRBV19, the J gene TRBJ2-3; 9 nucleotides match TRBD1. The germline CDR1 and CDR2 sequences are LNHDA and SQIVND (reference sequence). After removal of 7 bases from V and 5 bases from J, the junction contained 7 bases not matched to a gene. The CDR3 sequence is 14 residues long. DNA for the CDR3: TGTGCCAGTACTCGGACAGGGGAGCGAGATACGCAGTATTTT. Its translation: CASTRTGERDTQYF.

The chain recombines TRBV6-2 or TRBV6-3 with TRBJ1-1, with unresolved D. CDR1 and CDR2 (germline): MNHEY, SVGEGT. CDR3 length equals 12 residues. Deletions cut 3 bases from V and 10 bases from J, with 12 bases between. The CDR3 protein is CASSYTTDPAFF. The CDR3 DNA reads TGTGCCAGCAGTTATACAACAGACCCAGCTTTCTTT.

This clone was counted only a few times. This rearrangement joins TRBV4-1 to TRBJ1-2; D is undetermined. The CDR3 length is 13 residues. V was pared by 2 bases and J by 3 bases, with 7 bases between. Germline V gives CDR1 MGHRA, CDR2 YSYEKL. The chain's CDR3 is CASSQREDYGYTF. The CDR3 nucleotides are TGCGCCAGCAGCCAAAGGGAGGACTATGGCTACACCTTC.

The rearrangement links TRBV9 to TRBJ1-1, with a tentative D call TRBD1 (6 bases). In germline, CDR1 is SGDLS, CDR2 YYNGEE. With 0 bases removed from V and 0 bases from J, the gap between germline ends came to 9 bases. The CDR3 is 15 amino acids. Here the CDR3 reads CASSVAGHLNTEAFF. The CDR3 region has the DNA TGTGCCAGCAGCGTAGCGGGACATCTGAACACTGAAGCTTTCTTT. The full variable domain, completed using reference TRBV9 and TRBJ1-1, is DSGVTQTPKHLITATGQRVTLRCSPRSGDLSVYWYQQSLDQGLQFLIQYYNGEERAKGNILERFSAQQFPDLHSELNLSSLELGDSALYFCASSVAGHLNTEAFFGQGTRLTVV.

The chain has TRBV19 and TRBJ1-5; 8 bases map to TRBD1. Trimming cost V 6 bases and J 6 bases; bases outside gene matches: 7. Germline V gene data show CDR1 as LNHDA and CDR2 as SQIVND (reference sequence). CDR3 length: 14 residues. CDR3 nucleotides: TGTGCCAGTAGAAAAGGGGACAGGTCTCAGCCCCAGCATTTT. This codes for CASRKGDRSQPQHF.

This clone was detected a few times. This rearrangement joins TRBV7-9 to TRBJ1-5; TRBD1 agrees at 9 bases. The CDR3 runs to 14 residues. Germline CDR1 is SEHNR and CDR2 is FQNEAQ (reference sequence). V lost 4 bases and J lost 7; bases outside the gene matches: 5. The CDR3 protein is CASSWGQGGQPQHF. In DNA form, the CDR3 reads TGTGCCAGCAGCTGGGGACAGGGAGGCCAGCCCCAGCATTTT.

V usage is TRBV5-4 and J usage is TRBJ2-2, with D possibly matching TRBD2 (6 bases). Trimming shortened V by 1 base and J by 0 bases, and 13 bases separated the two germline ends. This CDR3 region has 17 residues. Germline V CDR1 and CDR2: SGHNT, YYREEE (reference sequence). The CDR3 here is CASSLRGGSTNTGELFF. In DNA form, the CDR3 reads TGTGCCAGCAGCTTGCGTGGGGGGTCCACGAACACCGGGGAGCTGTTTTTT.

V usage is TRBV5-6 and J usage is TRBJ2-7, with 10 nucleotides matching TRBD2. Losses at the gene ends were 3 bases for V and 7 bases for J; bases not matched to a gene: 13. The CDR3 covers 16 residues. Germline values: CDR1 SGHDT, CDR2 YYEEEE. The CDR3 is CASSSYSGGASGEQYF. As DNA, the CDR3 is TGTGCCAGCAGCTCGTACAGCGGGGGGGCGTCTGGGGAGCAGTACTTC.

CDR3 DNA: TGTGCCAGCAGCGTAGAGGGGGGACAGGCTCTTCTCTCCGAGCAGTACTTC. It yields the protein CASSVEGGQALLSEQYF. V and J are TRBV9 and TRBJ2-7; TRBD1 agrees at 8 bases. Germline CDR1 SGDLS, CDR2 YYNGEE. The CDR3 has 17 amino acids. V shed 0 bases, J shed 6 bases, and the junction held 14 bases outside the gene matches.

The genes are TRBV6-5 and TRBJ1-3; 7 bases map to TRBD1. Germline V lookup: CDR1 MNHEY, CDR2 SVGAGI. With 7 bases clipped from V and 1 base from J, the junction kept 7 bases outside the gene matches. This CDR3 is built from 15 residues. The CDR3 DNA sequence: TGTGCCAGCACGCGATCGACAGGGTCTGGAAACACCATATATTTT. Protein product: CASTRSTGSGNTIYF.

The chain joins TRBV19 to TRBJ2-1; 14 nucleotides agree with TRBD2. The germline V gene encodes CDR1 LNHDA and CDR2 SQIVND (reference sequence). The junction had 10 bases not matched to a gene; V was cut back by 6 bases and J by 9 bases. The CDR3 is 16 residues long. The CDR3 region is CASSDTGTSGGREQFF. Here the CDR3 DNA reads TGTGCCAGTAGCGATACCGGGACTAGCGGGGGACGTGAGCAGTTCTTC.

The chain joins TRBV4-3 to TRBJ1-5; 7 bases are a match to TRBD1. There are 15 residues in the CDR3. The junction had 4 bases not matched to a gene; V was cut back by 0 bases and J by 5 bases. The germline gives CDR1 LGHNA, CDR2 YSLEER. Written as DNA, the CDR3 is TGCGCCAGCAGCCAAGACAGGGGGATCTATCAGCCCCAGCATTTT. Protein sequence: CASSQDRGIYQPQHF.